This TCR beta chain was identified during a study of T cell responses to AZD1222 COVID-19 vaccine. Germline trimming cut 3 bases from V and 7 bases from J; bases unmatched to any gene: 8. The CDR3 is 15 residues long. CDR1 is SGHDT and CDR2 is YYEEEE in the germline V gene. Assay: immunoSEQ multiplex PCR; the TCRdb copy retains only in-frame clones and omits some. The sample lists about 88,000 clones; 90% were seen once. The chain uses TRBV5-6 and TRBJ1-4; TRBD1 aligns across 8 bases. The TCR sequence derives from an adult who received the AZD1222 COVID-19 vaccine. This sample comprised peripheral blood, obtained 28 days after the second AZD1222 dose. CDR3 residues: CASSWYQGAAEKLFF. The CDR3 DNA is TGTGCCAGCAGCTGGTACCAGGGGGCGGCTGAAAAACTGTTTTTT.